One and the same sample provided the 2 T cell receptor beta chains below, sequenced in a study of human T cells and chemical hapten exposure. MiXCR was run by TCRdb on the RACE reads, yielding one entry per CDR3 protein. The data contain 85,000 to 100,000 distinct CDR3 sequences, 27% of them singletons. Indicated time point: patch test 3, about 24 weeks after DPC sensitization. Sample treatment: therapeutic diphenylcyclopropenone sensitization with weekly scalp DPC. Sequencing was performed on whole blood, taken in connection with sensitization to the hapten diphenylcyclopropenone (DPC). These receptors were collected from a man aged 35 to 55 with alopecia areata. Some clones in this sample may be carry-over from other donors' samples.

This clonotype was observed a handful of times. The chain has TRBV5-1 and TRBJ2-1; 8 positions match TRBD1. The CDR3 loop spans 14 amino acids. Trimming removed 4 bases from V and 8 bases from J; junction bases left unmatched: 8. CDR1 SGHRS and CDR2 YFSETQ come from the germline V gene. The DNA of the CDR3 is TGCGCCAGCAGCCTGGGACAGGTTGACGATGAGCAGTTCTTC. This encodes CASSLGQVDDEQFF.

The J gene is TRBJ1-4, the V gene TRBV6-5; TRBD1 matches at 7 bases. After removal of 2 bases from V and 6 bases from J, the junction contained 3 bases not matched to a gene. CDR3 length: 14 residues. The V gene's germline CDR1 is MNHEY and CDR2 SVGAGI. DNA for the CDR3: TGTGCCAGCAGTTACAGGGGGCTAGATGAAAAACTGTTTTTT. Protein product: CASSYRGLDEKLFF.